Ten or more counts support the clone carrying this T cell receptor beta chain. The antigen is not known. Researchers amplified the TCR beta CDR3 regions from RNA transcripts. First-round RT-PCR targeting the TCR CDR3 was performed with the HTBI primer set. MiXCR was run by TCRdb on the multiplex PCR reads, yielding one entry per CDR3 protein. This table holds fewer than 850,000 distinct CDR3 sequences, roughly 17% found once. This entry is derived from a study of T cells in Graves' hyperthyroidism and ophthalmopathy. Findings and limits, study-wide: A model using 13 V-J features told ophthalmopathy apart from stable hyperthyroidism.

The CDR3 runs 13 residues. Germline CDR1 is MNHEY and CDR2 is SMNVEV (reference sequence). With 2 bases removed from V and 5 bases from J, the gap between germline ends came to 7 bases. This chain joins TRBV27 and TRBJ2-1, with D unresolved. The receptor comes from a man aged 45-65 years with Graves' hyperthyroidism. Sequenced material: blood. The chain's CDR3 is CASSLNANNEQFF. The DNA of the CDR3 is TGTGCCAGCAGTTTAAATGCTAACAATGAGCAGTTCTTC.